The rows below give T cell receptor beta chains drawn from one sample of a study of response to subunit inactivated influenza vaccine. TCRdb used MiXCR to reprocess the RT-PCR reads, holding one entry per CDR3 protein. The table lists a few hundred thousand distinct CDR3 sequences, around 20% of them singletons. This sample comprised PBMCs from blood, obtained 21 months after vaccination. The source of these receptors is a man aged 50 to 75 who received an inactivated influenza vaccine. Both conserved end residues are part of each CDR3. The D gene is left open where the match is weak. Expanded clones get a size class; other rows say once, few or many, or leave the size out.

CDR3aa	CDR3nt	v_gene	j_gene	abundance	d_gene
CASSQKLAVRETQYF	TGTGCCAGCAGCCAGAAACTAGCGGTTCGGGAGACCCAGTACTTC	TRBV28	TRBJ2-5	NA	TRBD2
CASSLGGFRGTEAFF	TGTGCCAGCAGTCTCGGGGGGTTCCGGGGCACTGAAGCTTTCTTT	TRBV28	TRBJ1-1	NA	NA
CASSHAGGRGESGNTIYF	TGTGCCAGCAGCCACGCCGGGGGAAGGGGAGAATCTGGAAACACCATATATTTT	TRBV4-2	TRBJ1-3	NA	NA
CASSGLLYGYTF	TGTGCCAGCAGTGGACTACTCTATGGCTACACCTTC	TRBV6-1	TRBJ1-2	many	NA
CATSLTGYEQFF	TGTGCCACCAGCCTGACAGGGTATGAGCAGTTCTTC	TRBV15	TRBJ2-1	many	TRBD1
CASSYSASLQPTYEQYF	TGTGCCAGCAGTTACTCGGCCAGCCTCCAACCGACCTACGAGCAGTACTTC	TRBV6-2/TRBV6-3	TRBJ2-7	NA	NA
CASSLSGRPRSTDTQYF	TGTGCCAGCAGTTTAAGCGGGCGCCCTCGTAGCACAGATACGCAGTATTTT	TRBV27	TRBJ2-3	NA	NA
CASSKGLAWETQYF	TGTGCCAGCAGCAAGGGACTAGCTTGGGAGACCCAGTACTTC	TRBV7-9	TRBJ2-5	NA	TRBD2
CASSQSPAGIDYGYTF	TGCGCCAGCAGCCAGTCCCCTGCAGGGATCGACTATGGCTACACCTTC	TRBV4-1	TRBJ1-2	NA	NA
CAISAGTGMNTEAFF	TGTGCCATCAGTGCAGGGACAGGGATGAACACTGAAGCTTTCTTT	TRBV10-3	TRBJ1-1	NA	TRBD1
CANTPDRGIGNTEAFF	TGTGCCAACACCCCGGACAGGGGAATTGGGAACACTGAAGCTTTCTTT	TRBV21-1	TRBJ1-1	NA	NA
CASSPTLGSKKTANTGELFF	TGTGCCAGCAGCCCCACCTTAGGGTCTAAGAAAACCGCGAACACCGGGGAGCTGTTTTTT	TRBV7-8	TRBJ2-2	NA	NA
CASSFVGQGEQYF	TGTGCCAGCAGTTTTGTGGGGCAGGGCGAGCAGTACTTC	TRBV12-3/TRBV12-4	TRBJ2-7	NA	NA
CASSRSLGSQYF	TGTGCCAGCAGCCGGAGTCTAGGTTCGCAGTATTTT	TRBV11-2	TRBJ2-3	few	NA
CAWSVGSTGGLLFF	TGTGCCTGGAGTGTGGGTTCGACAGGGGGATTACTGTTTTTT	TRBV30	TRBJ1-4	many	TRBD1
CASSERMPQETQYF	TGCGCCAGCAGCGAACGGATGCCCCAAGAGACCCAGTACTTC	TRBV5-1	TRBJ2-5	many	NA
CASSLGPAGSNQPQHF	TGTGCCAGCAGTTTAGGCCCCGCGGGGTCCAATCAGCCCCAGCATTTT	TRBV12-3/TRBV12-4	TRBJ1-5	few	NA
CASSFGQGNEQFF	TGTGCCAGCAGCTTCGGACAGGGGAATGAGCAGTTCTTC	TRBV3-1	TRBJ2-1	many	TRBD1
CASSQGGTSLTNEQFF	TGCGCCAGCAGCCAAGGGGGGACTTCTCTCACTAATGAGCAGTTCTTC	TRBV4-3	TRBJ2-1	few	NA
CASSPSSAYTGELFF	TGTGCCAGCAGTCCTTCTAGCGCATACACCGGGGAGCTGTTTTTT	TRBV6-2/TRBV6-3	TRBJ2-2	NA	NA
CSARDPNTIYF	TGCAGTGCTAGAGATCCAAACACCATATATTTT	TRBV20-1	TRBJ1-3	few	NA
CASSQSDGQGTGNTIYF	TGTGCCAGCAGCCAATCGGACGGACAGGGAACTGGAAACACCATATATTTT	TRBV4-2	TRBJ1-3	few	TRBD1
CASSPRPNNEQFF	TGTGCCAGCAGCCCCCGGCCAAACAATGAGCAGTTCTTC	TRBV7-6	TRBJ2-1	NA	NA
CASSEGQSFSGNTIYF	TGTGCCAGCAGTGAGGGACAGTCCTTCTCTGGAAACACCATATATTTT	TRBV6-1	TRBJ1-3	many	TRBD1
CASSKTAGALGEQYF	TGTGCCAGCAGCAAGACAGCGGGAGCCTTGGGCGAGCAGTACTTC	TRBV7-9	TRBJ2-7	NA	TRBD2
CASSQDNGDEQYF	TGCGCCAGCAGCCAAGATAATGGGGACGAGCAGTACTTC	TRBV4-3	TRBJ2-7	few	NA
CASRPAATNEKLFF	TGTGCCAGCCGTCCCGCTGCAACTAATGAAAAACTGTTTTTT	TRBV3-1	TRBJ1-4	few	NA
CASRMDSPYEQYF	TGCGCCAGCAGGATGGACAGCCCGTACGAGCAGTACTTC	TRBV5-1	TRBJ2-7	many	NA
CASSRGRTYEQYF	TGTGCCAGCAGCCGGGGGAGGACCTACGAGCAGTACTTC	TRBV5-8	TRBJ2-7	NA	NA
CASSLIRSAPGLGYTGELFF	TGTGCCAGCAGCTTAATAAGGTCGGCCCCGGGACTAGGCTACACCGGGGAGCTGTTTTTT	TRBV7-3	TRBJ2-2	few	TRBD2
CASSQDRRGRGQETQYF	TGCGCCAGCAGCCAAGATAGAAGGGGGCGGGGGCAAGAGACCCAGTACTTC	TRBV4-3	TRBJ2-5	NA	NA
CASSQDSSDTDTQYF	TGCGCCAGCAGCCAAGATTCAAGCGACACAGATACGCAGTATTTT	TRBV4-3	TRBJ2-3	few	NA
CASSSRLADSTDTQYF	TGTGCCAGCAGCTCCAGACTAGCGGATAGCACAGATACGCAGTATTTT	TRBV7-2	TRBJ2-3	NA	TRBD2
CASSQDRQEQYF	TGCGCCAGCAGCCAAGATCGGCAAGAGCAGTACTTC	TRBV4-1	TRBJ2-7	NA	NA
CASSQAPGLNTGELFF	TGTGCCAGCAGCCAAGCCCCCGGGCTTAACACCGGGGAGCTGTTTTTT	TRBV3-1	TRBJ2-2	few	NA
CASGDTKTGEGNQPQHF	TGCGCCAGCGGAGATACTAAAACCGGAGAGGGCAATCAGCCCCAGCATTTT	TRBV23-1	TRBJ1-5	NA	NA
CASSTMRSYTQYF	TGTGCCAGCAGTACTATGCGGTCTTATACGCAGTATTTT	TRBV11-2	TRBJ2-3	NA	NA
CASSQEGPTTIPNEQYF	TGTGCCAGCAGCCAAGAAGGACCGACTACTATACCCAACGAGCAGTACTTC	TRBV4-2	TRBJ2-7	few	NA
CASSQIGSEKLFF	TGTGCCAGCAGCCAAATCGGAAGTGAAAAACTGTTTTTT	TRBV14	TRBJ1-4	NA	NA
CASHGAGGTEAFF	TGTGCCAGCCATGGAGCGGGGGGCACTGAAGCTTTCTTT	TRBV6-1	TRBJ1-1	few	NA
CASSQVLGTGYYEQYF	TGCGCCAGCAGCCAAGTGCTGGGGACAGGGTACTACGAGCAGTACTTC	TRBV4-1	TRBJ2-7	few	TRBD1
CASSPNEITGELFF	TGTGCCAGCAGCCCCAATGAGATCACCGGGGAGCTGTTTTTT	TRBV6-2/TRBV6-3	TRBJ2-2	few	NA
CASRPGGANYGYTF	TGTGCCAGCAGGCCGGGCGGGGCCAACTATGGCTACACCTTC	TRBV6-2/TRBV6-3	TRBJ1-2	NA	NA
CASSQDGHVNTEAFF	TGCGCCAGCAGCCAAGATGGGCACGTGAACACTGAAGCTTTCTTT	TRBV4-3	TRBJ1-1	NA	NA
CASSLGGWGYGYTF	TGTGCCAGCAGTTTAGGCGGTTGGGGCTATGGCTACACCTTC	TRBV12-3/TRBV12-4	TRBJ1-2	NA	NA
CASRRDRGTGELFF	TGTGCCAGCAGACGGGACAGGGGCACCGGGGAGCTGTTTTTT	TRBV6-1	TRBJ2-2	few	TRBD1
CASSIFAGANYEQYF	TGTGCCAGCAGCATATTTGCGGGGGCGAACTACGAGCAGTACTTC	TRBV7-2	TRBJ2-7	few	NA
CASSPQQVSYEQYF	TGTGCCAGTAGTCCCCAGCAGGTCTCCTACGAGCAGTACTTC	TRBV19	TRBJ2-7	NA	NA
CASSQVMTGMYF	TGTGCCAGCAGCCAAGTGATGACAGGGATGTATTTT	TRBV3-1	TRBJ2-3	NA	TRBD1
CASSGSQDIQYF	TGTGCCAGCAGTGGTTCCCAAGACATTCAGTACTTC	TRBV2	TRBJ2-4	NA	NA
CASSQEGTGAYYEQYF	TGCGCCAGCAGCCAAGAGGGGACAGGGGCGTATTACGAGCAGTACTTC	TRBV4-3	TRBJ2-7	many	TRBD1